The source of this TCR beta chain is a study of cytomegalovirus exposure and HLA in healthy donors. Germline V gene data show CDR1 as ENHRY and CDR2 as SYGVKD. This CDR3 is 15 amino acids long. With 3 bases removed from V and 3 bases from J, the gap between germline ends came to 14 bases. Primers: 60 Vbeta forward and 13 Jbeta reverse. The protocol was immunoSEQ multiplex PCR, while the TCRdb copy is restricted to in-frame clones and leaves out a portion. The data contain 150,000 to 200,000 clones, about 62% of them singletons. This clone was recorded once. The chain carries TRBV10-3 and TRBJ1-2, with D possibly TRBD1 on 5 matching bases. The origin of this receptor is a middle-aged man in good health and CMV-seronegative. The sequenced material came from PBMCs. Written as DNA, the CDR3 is TGTGCCATCAGTGACTCGGGACCGGGGGACTATGGCTACACCTTC. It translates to CAISDSGPGDYGYTF.